The 10 T cell receptor beta chains given below trace back to one sample, sequenced in a study of CD8+ T cells in alopecia areata. Reverse transcribed after extraction, RNA yielded cDNA as the sequencing template. The data were produced by immunoSEQ multiplex PCR, yet TCRdb's version contains in-frame clones alone and is incomplete. The data hold 69,000 or so clones, with approximately 58% observed a single time. Sequences were derived from CD8+ T cells sorted from blood, sampled at week 0. All receptors come from a human donor with alopecia areata.

This clone was recorded once. The chain employs TRBV30 and TRBJ2-1; no reliable D call. V was clipped by 1 base and J by 7 bases, with 8 bases between them. Germline V lookup: CDR1 GTSNPN, CDR2 SVGIG (reference sequence). This CDR3 contains 12 residues. In DNA form, the CDR3 reads TGTGCCTGGAGTGGGGGTTGGAATGAGCAGTTCTTC. This translates into CAWSGGWNEQFF.

This chain connects TRBV5-6 to TRBJ1-6; 7 bases line up with TRBD1. Germline CDR1 SGHDT, CDR2 YYEEEE. V lost 2 bases, J lost 5 bases, and 1 base stayed unmatched. The CDR3 covers 14 residues. The CDR3 DNA sequence: TGTGCCAGCAGCTTTGGACAGGATAATTCACCCCTCCACTTT. Amino acid sequence: CASSFGQDNSPLHF.

This chain uses TRBV25-1 with TRBJ2-5; TRBD1 matches 9 bases. The CDR3 loop spans 16 amino acids. Trimming cost V 3 bases and J 3 bases; bases outside gene matches: 8. The germline V gene has CDR1 MGHDK and CDR2 SYGVNS. This CDR3 is CASSDPPGQGEETQYF. CDR3 bases: TGTGCCAGCAGTGATCCCCCGGGACAGGGAGAAGAGACCCAGTACTTC. Drawing the rest from reference TRBV25-1 and TRBJ2-5, the complete variable domain is EADIYQTPRYLVIGTGKKITLECSQTMGHDKMYWYQQDPGMELHLIHYSYGVNSTEKGDLSSESTVSRIRTEHFPLTLESARPSHTSQYLCASSDPPGQGEETQYFGPGTRLLVL.

The chain recombines TRBV7-9 with TRBJ1-2; the D is unclear. The CDR3 loop spans 14 amino acids. V was trimmed by 5 bases and J by 3 bases, leaving 13 bases between them. Germline V gives CDR1 SEHNR, CDR2 FQNEAQ (reference sequence). CDR3 residues: CASSPPVGYYGYTF. The CDR3 DNA reads as TGTGCCAGCAGCCCCCCGGTGGGGTACTATGGCTACACCTTC. Full variable domain (outside the CDR3, taken from reference TRBV7-9 and TRBJ1-2): DTGVSQNPRHKITKRGQNVTFRCDPISEHNRLYWYRQTLGQGPEFLTYFQNEAQLEKSRLLSDRFSAERPKGSFSTLEIQRTEQGDSAMYLCASSPPVGYYGYTFGSGTRLTVV.

This clone was seen only a few times. The chain links TRBV28 to TRBJ2-1; 9 nucleotides agree with TRBD2. Losses at the gene ends were 3 bases for V and 6 bases for J; bases not matched to a gene: 9. CDR1 is MDHEN, CDR2 SYDVKM, per germline. The CDR3 sequence is 16 residues long. CDR3 protein: CASSFLTSGFGNEQFF. The CDR3, as DNA: TGTGCCAGCAGTTTCCTTACTAGCGGGTTTGGCAATGAGCAGTTCTTC.

The J gene is TRBJ2-5, the V gene TRBV7-2, with D hard to call. Germline CDR1 is SGHTA and CDR2 is FQGNSA. V shed 2 bases and J shed 5 bases, with 6 bases lying between them. The CDR3 is 12 residues long. The CDR3 region is CASSLFDETQYF. CDR3 coding DNA: TGTGCCAGCAGCTTATTCGACGAGACCCAGTACTTC.

This clone was observed a handful of times. This sequence joins TRBV7-8 and TRBJ2-7; possibly TRBD1 for D (5 bases). The V gene lost 1 base and the J gene lost 2 bases, with 9 bases spanning the gap. Germline lookup yields CDR1 SGHVS and CDR2 FQNEAQ. CDR3 size: 14 residues. DNA of the CDR3: TGTGCCAGCAGCTTAGTCGAAGGGGCCTACGAGCAGTACTTC. Protein sequence: CASSLVEGAYEQYF.

Note on this clone: This CDR3 is also generated by other DNA sequences in the sample. This chain uses TRBV29-1 with TRBJ1-1; D is unresolved. Between the trimmed V and J ends, which lost 4 bases and 2 bases, there was a span of 5 bases. In germline, CDR1 is SQVTM, CDR2 ANQGSEA. The CDR3 contains 11 residues. The DNA of the CDR3 is TGCAGCGTTGTCCCCAACACTGAAGCTTTCTTT. Residues: CSVVPNTEAFF.

The V and J genes are TRBV30 and TRBJ2-1; 7 nucleotides align to TRBD2. The trim removed 3 bases at V and 7 bases at J, leaving 9 bases unmatched. Germline-derived CDR1 and CDR2 are GTSNPN and SVGIG (reference sequence). This CDR3 region has 14 residues. The CDR3 here is CAWSRGRGGNEQFF. For the CDR3, the DNA is TGTGCCTGGAGCCGGGGTAGGGGAGGGAATGAGCAGTTCTTC.

This clone was found many times. The V gene is TRBV7-3, the J gene TRBJ2-7; D gene unclear. The CDR3 covers 12 residues. Trimming cost V 6 bases and J 6 bases, with 12 bases left between them. The germline V gene encodes CDR1 SGHTA and CDR2 FQGTGA. CDR3 residues: CASSDVTGEQYF. Written as DNA, the CDR3 is TGTGCCAGCAGTGACGTTACTGGCGAGCAGTACTTC.